This T cell receptor beta chain was observed in a study of T-cell reconstitution after alpha-beta-depleted transplantation in children. Unique molecular identifiers were used in preparing the TCRbeta library. TCRdb re-called the PCR reads with MiXCR, one entry per CDR3 protein. The sample lists around 370,000 distinct CDR3 sequences, about 9.4% occurring once. V was pared by 0 bases and J by 1 base, with 8 bases between. Germline CDR1 SGHRS, CDR2 YFSETQ. The CDR3 covers 15 residues. This clonotype has only a few counts. Sequenced material: PBMCs from the stem cell graft donor, taken from the stem cell graft. The chain couples TRBV5-1 to TRBJ1-5; D gene ambiguous. The clonotype was recovered from a human donor who donated a stem cell graft to a child with acute lymphoblastic leukemia. The CDR3 region is CASSLESGSNQPQHF. The CDR3 DNA reads TGCGCCAGCAGCTTGGAATCTGGGAGCAATCAGCCCCAGCATTTT.